Shown below are 4 T cell receptor beta chains from a single sample sequenced in a study of multiple sclerosis patients with progressive multifocal leukoencephalopathy. Clones were read by immunoSEQ multiplex PCR, and TCRdb kept only the in-frame ones, dropping some. In the table there are fewer than 35,000 clones, roughly 92% of which are singletons. Time point described: before natalizumab initiation. Sample: PBMCs. The receptors derive from a man between 25 and 39 years old with multiple sclerosis.

A note on this clone: A read error may account for a junction end that differs from germline. The chain links TRBV6-1 to TRBJ2-3, with D tentatively TRBD1 (5 bases). CDR1 and CDR2 from the germline V gene are MNHNS and SASEGT. The CDR3 extends over 14 amino acids. CDR3 residues: CASSEVVRTGTQYF. In DNA, the CDR3 is TGTGCCAGCAGTGAAGTGGTACGCACAGGTACGCAGTATTTT.

The genes are TRBV18 and TRBJ1-2; D remains unclear. The CDR3 is 15 amino acids. The V gene's germline CDR1 is KGHSH and CDR2 LQKENI. V was cut by 2 bases and J by 3 bases, with 13 bases left in between. The CDR3 DNA reads as TGTGCCAGCTCACCAGGATGGGAGTCTGACTATGGCTACACCTTC. As protein: CASSPGWESDYGYTF.

The chain links TRBV11-3 to TRBJ2-1, with 10 bases identical to TRBD1. Trimming cost V 1 base and J 4 bases; bases outside gene matches: 16. CDR3 length: 20 residues. The germline V gene encodes CDR1 SGHNT and CDR2 YENEEA. This CDR3 reads CASSLVRRDRGDMRYNEQFF. In DNA form, the CDR3 reads TGTGCCAGCAGCTTAGTTAGGCGGGACAGGGGAGATATGAGATACAATGAGCAGTTCTTC.

A remark on this clone: Different DNA sequences within this sample yield the same CDR3. The genes are TRBV5-1 and TRBJ2-5, with 14 bases aligning to TRBD2. The germline V gene encodes CDR1 SGHRS and CDR2 YFSETQ. The CDR3 covers 15 residues. Trimming removed 4 bases from V and 4 bases from J; junction bases left unmatched: 3. The chain's CDR3 is CASSPGTSGRETQYF. CDR3 in DNA: TGCGCCAGCAGCCCGGGGACTAGCGGGAGAGAGACCCAGTACTTC.